This entry describes one T cell receptor beta chain. It has no known antigen specificity. Per-base qualities were not stored, and no clone one base away is much larger. The CDR3 numbers 13 residues from cysteine through phenylalanine. The DNA shown is the 39-base CDR3, in frame from base 1. The CDR1 and CDR2 encoded by the germline V gene (reference sequence) are LGHDT and YNNKEL. V loses 2 bases of germline sequence and J loses 5 bases, and the interval between the two ends is 9 bases. The data are from a study of T cell responses to AZD1222 COVID-19 vaccine (dated by TCRdb to about 2021). As for the study more broadly: A total of 233 trial participants underwent TCR sequencing, of whom around 200 received two doses of AZD1222 and some 25 received two doses of the MenACWY control vaccine. Trial participants were enrolled into age subgroups of 18-55, 56-69 and 70-plus years, which contained approximately 150, 28 and 58 TCR-sequenced participants, respectively.

Overall study results and their limits: Reportedly, close to half of the unique spike-specific TCRs recognized epitopes lying outside the regions that are mutated in the B.1.351 and B.1.1.7 variants. Conclusions about previously exposed vaccinees are limited, since just five or six AZD1222 recipients were seropositive for SARS-CoV-2 at baseline. The whole spike protein was spanned by vaccine-associated CD4 TCRs, and dominant responses were seen in regions 160-218 and 743-854. Spike-specific TCR breadth and depth rose significantly after two AZD1222 doses compared with day 0 and with MenACWY recipients. No day 14 peak-response samples were available, so repertoires were characterized only after the peak T cell response. In the small 56-69-year group, the increase in depth fell short of significance, most likely because of low power. Participants were mostly white British and included more females than males, and it was suggested by the authors that clonal diversity may have been underestimated.

The CDR3 regions of human TCRbeta chains were analyzed by immunosequencing. The original methods were these. TCRs in the repertoires were matched against a reference library of SARS-CoV-2-specific TCRs that had been generated with the MIRA antigen-specificity platform. Breadth was defined as the fraction of unique TCRs that were SARS-CoV-2-associated, and depth was defined as the fraction of total T cells that were SARS-CoV-2-associated. Using the MIRA data, every spike-specific TCR was mapped to the spike region that the TCR reacted to and assigned to either a CD4 or a CD8 class. Log10-transformed breadth and depth values were compared by one-way ANOVA with Sidak's multiple comparisons tests. TCRdb holds this immuneACCESS table with in-frame rearrangements only. Some clones are missing; in checked studies, unresolved V genes explain under half, and the rest has no known cause. V and J calls and clone size are those listed in that table; D and trimming were worked out from the DNA. The sample table lists tens of thousands of clones, approximately 90% of them with a count of one. The ten biggest clones cover roughly an eighth of the sample.

The label giving this sample's time point can be read as: about 28 days (+/-7) after the second vaccine dose. AZD1222 recipients with second doses at about 4 weeks or about 12 weeks were pooled, because spike-specific TCR depth and breadth did not differ between schedules. Vaccinee samples were obtained from the UK trials COV001 and COV002, which included a single-blind randomized controlled phase 2/3 trial of AZD1222 (ChAdOx1 nCoV-19) in healthy adults. Trial participant PBMC samples were collected at day 0 and day 28 after the second dose for TCRbeta chain sequencing. The rearrangement joined TRBV3-1 (or the pseudogene TRBV3-2) to TRBJ1-2, with the D gene too uncertain to name. Sequences were derived from peripheral blood, sampled 28 days after the second AZD1222 dose. The sequence was collected from an adult who received the AZD1222 COVID-19 vaccine. The nucleotide sequence reads TGTGCCAGCAGCCAATCGGCGGATTATGGCTACACCTTC. Translated, this gives CASSQSADYGYTF.